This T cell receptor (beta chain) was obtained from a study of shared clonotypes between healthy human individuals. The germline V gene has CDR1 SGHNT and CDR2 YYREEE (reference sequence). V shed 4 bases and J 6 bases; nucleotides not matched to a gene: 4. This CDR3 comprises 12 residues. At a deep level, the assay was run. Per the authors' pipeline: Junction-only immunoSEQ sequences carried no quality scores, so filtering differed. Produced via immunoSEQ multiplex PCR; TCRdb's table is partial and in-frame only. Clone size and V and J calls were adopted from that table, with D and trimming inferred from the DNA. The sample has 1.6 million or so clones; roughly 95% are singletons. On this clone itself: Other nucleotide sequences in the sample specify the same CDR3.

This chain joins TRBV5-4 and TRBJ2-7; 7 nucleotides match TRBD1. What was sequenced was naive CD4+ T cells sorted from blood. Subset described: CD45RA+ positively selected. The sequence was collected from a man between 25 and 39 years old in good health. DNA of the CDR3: TGTGCCAGCAGCATACAGGGGCGCGAGCAGTACTTC. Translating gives CASSIQGREQYF.